Each of the 21 T cell receptor beta chains below was sequenced from the same sample in a study of shared clonotypes between healthy human individuals. Sequencing was performed with immunoSEQ multiplex PCR; in TCRdb, only in-frame clones are kept and a portion is missing. The table lists approximately 500,000 clones, roughly 95% of them singletons. The sequenced sample consisted of naive CD4+ T cells sorted from blood. Documented subset: CD45RA+ positively selected. The receptors were gathered from a woman younger than 45 in good health.

The chain uses TRBV7-9 and TRBJ2-3; D not resolved. The CDR3 has 15 residues. V was clipped by 2 bases and J by 2 bases, with 11 bases between them. The germline CDR1 and CDR2 sequences are SEHNR and FQNEAQ (reference sequence). The CDR3 DNA sequence: TGTGCCAGCAGCTTAATAGCTGGCCCCACAGATACGCAGTATTTT. Translated, it gives CASSLIAGPTDTQYF.

J is TRBJ2-7 and V is TRBV5-4; D is perhaps TRBD2 (5 bases). Looked up from germline, CDR1 is SGHNT and CDR2 is YYREEE (reference sequence). CDR3 size: 15 residues. With 1 base removed from V and 0 bases from J, the gap between germline ends came to 11 bases. The CDR3 sequence is CASSLIGESSYEQYF. The CDR3 DNA sequence: TGTGCCAGCAGCTTGATCGGGGAGAGCTCCTACGAGCAGTACTTC.

This clone was seen only once. The gene calls are TRBV19 and TRBJ2-7; 8 bases are a match to TRBD1. The V gene end was trimmed by 4 bases and the J gene end by 3 bases; junction bases not matched to a gene: 2. The CDR3 runs to 13 residues. The V gene's germline CDR1 is LNHDA and CDR2 SQIVND (reference sequence). CDR3 loop: CASSTGQGYEQYF. CDR3 DNA sequence: TGTGCCAGTAGTACCGGACAGGGCTACGAGCAGTACTTC.

The CDR3 sequence is CASSLEGGSNGETQYF. CDR3 DNA sequence: TGCGCCAGCAGCTTGGAAGGCGGGAGCAATGGGGAGACCCAGTACTTC. The chain is built from TRBV5-1 and TRBJ2-5; 7 bases map to TRBD2. J lost 5 bases, V lost 0 bases, and 10 bases had no gene match. This CDR3 is built from 16 residues. Germline V gene lookup returns CDR1 SGHRS and CDR2 YFSETQ.

The chain links TRBV4-1 to TRBJ2-5, with 10 bases identical to TRBD2. Germline trimming cut 10 bases from V and 5 bases from J; bases unmatched to any gene: 16. The CDR3 sequence is 16 residues long. In germline, CDR1 is MGHRA, CDR2 YSYEKL. This CDR3 reads CATGGGASGSLETQYF. CDR3 sequence (DNA): TGCGCCACCGGTGGTGGAGCTAGCGGGAGTCTCGAGACCCAGTACTTC.

There are a few counts of this clone. For the CDR3, the DNA is TGTGCCAGCAGTGAAGCGATAACAGGGCGGGACTATGGCTACACCTTC. It translates to CASSEAITGRDYGYTF. The chain employs TRBV6-1 and TRBJ1-2; weak D call: TRBD1 (6 bases). There are 16 residues in the CDR3. Germline values: CDR1 MNHNS, CDR2 SASEGT. V lost 0 bases and J 3 bases, leaving 14 bases between the germline ends.

This chain's CDR3 is CASTDSGSGIGELFF. CDR3 nucleotide sequence: TGTGCCAGCACCGATAGCGGGAGTGGTATCGGGGAGCTGTTTTTT. The V gene is TRBV7-9, the J gene TRBJ2-2, with 9 bases that match TRBD2. This CDR3 is built from 15 residues. V trimming: 7 bases; J trimming: 7 bases; junction bases outside the gene matches: 10. The V gene's germline CDR1 is SEHNR and CDR2 FQNEAQ (reference sequence).

This chain uses TRBV29-1 with TRBJ1-5, with 7 bases that match TRBD1. Losses at the gene ends were 0 bases for V and 2 bases for J; bases not matched to a gene: 10. CDR1 and CDR2 from the germline V gene are SQVTM and ANQGSEA. This CDR3 is built from 17 residues. CDR3 nucleotide sequence: TGCAGCGTTGAAGATCCCCTCATTCAGGGGGGCAATCAGCCCCAGCATTTT. As protein: CSVEDPLIQGGNQPQHF.

V usage is TRBV13 and J usage is TRBJ2-7; TRBD2 aligns across 9 bases. This CDR3 region has 14 residues. CDR1 is PRHDT and CDR2 is FYEKMQ in the germline V gene (reference sequence). The V segment lost 6 bases and the J segment 3 bases; nucleotides outside the gene matches: 6. CDR3 sequence (DNA): TGTGCCAGCAGACGAGCGGGAGGAGGCTACGAGCAGTACTTC. Protein: CASRRAGGGYEQYF.

As regards this clone: This sample also contains other DNA sequences that code for the same CDR3. The genes are TRBV11-2 and TRBJ2-7; 9 nucleotides line up with TRBD2. This CDR3 spans 14 amino acids. Trimming at V came to 1 base and at J to 2 bases, leaving 0 bases not matched to a gene. Germline CDR1 is SGHAT and CDR2 is FQNNGV. CDR3 loop: CASSLASGAYEQYF. As DNA, the CDR3 is TGTGCCAGCAGCTTAGCTAGCGGGGCCTACGAGCAGTACTTC.

The CDR3 here is CAIRASGSSYEQFF. The CDR3, as DNA: TGTGCCATCAGGGCTAGCGGGAGTTCATATGAGCAGTTCTTC. The chain combines TRBV10-3 with TRBJ2-1; TRBD2 matches 10 bases. This CDR3 has 14 residues. The germline CDR1 and CDR2 sequences are ENHRY and SYGVKD. The V and J ends lost 6 bases and 8 bases, in that order; junction bases with no gene match: 7.

The V call is TRBV27, the J call TRBJ2-5; perhaps TRBD1 as D (5 bases). The J call may not be correct, given that the DNA end is closer to TRBJ2-7. Germline V lookup: CDR1 MNHEY, CDR2 SMNVEV (reference sequence). This CDR3 spans 15 amino acids. The CDR3 protein is CASRPDSRSTYEQYF. The CDR3 DNA sequence: TGTGCCAGCAGACCCGACAGCCGTTCAACCTACGAGCAGTACTTC.

The table lists this clone with a count of one. This chain links TRBV5-1 with TRBJ2-2, with no clear D. There are 16 residues in the CDR3. Trimming took off 3 bases at V and 3 bases at J, with 15 bases between the two ends. Germline V CDR1 and CDR2: SGHRS, YFSETQ. Written as DNA, the CDR3 is TGCGCCAGCAGCTCGCAGGTTGCTGGGGACACCGGGGAGCTGTTTTTT. Protein: CASSSQVAGDTGELFF.

The chain is built from TRBV5-1 and TRBJ1-1; 7 bases fit TRBD1. Germline V gene sequence: CDR1 SGHRS, CDR2 YFSETQ. CDR3 length: 19 residues. The V gene end was trimmed by 0 bases and the J gene end by 0 bases; junction bases not matched to a gene: 14. CDR3 in amino acids: CASSLARGGDSIMNTEAFF. CDR3 nucleotide sequence: TGCGCCAGCAGCTTGGCTCGCGGAGGGGACAGTATCATGAACACTGAAGCTTTCTTT.

This chain joins TRBV27 and TRBJ2-7, with D maybe TRBD1 (6 bases). This CDR3 has 15 residues. The V gene lost 6 bases and the J gene lost 3 bases, with 18 bases spanning the gap. From germline, CDR1 is MNHEY and CDR2 SMNVEV (reference sequence). CDR3 sequence (DNA): TGTGCCAGCAGACGAAACAGGGCCTACGACTACGAGCAGTACTTC. Its translation: CASRRNRAYDYEQYF.

In this sample, this clone turned up a few times. The chain joins TRBV19 to TRBJ2-7; D is undetermined. Trimming shortened V by 1 base and J by 2 bases, and 9 bases separated the two germline ends. This CDR3 has 14 amino acids. Per germline, CDR1 LNHDA and CDR2 SQIVND (reference sequence). The CDR3, as DNA: TGTGCCAGTAGTATAGCCGGAAGTCCCTACGAGCAGTACTTC. Its protein is CASSIAGSPYEQYF. The variable domain in full, with the rest retrieved from reference TRBV19 and TRBJ2-7, is DGGITQSPKYLFRKEGQNVTLSCEQNLNHDAMYWYRQDPGQGLRLIYYSQIVNDFQKGDIAEGYSVSREKKESFPLTVTSAQKNPTAFYLCASSIAGSPYEQYFGPGTRLTVT.

V usage is TRBV25-1 and J usage is TRBJ2-5; 8 bases map to TRBD2. The CDR3 length is 16 residues. J gave up 4 bases and V 4 bases, and 11 bases lay outside the gene matches. Per the germline V gene, CDR1 is MGHDK and CDR2 is SYGVNS. CDR3 nucleotides: TGTGCCAGCAGTGGTGGACTAGCCGTAAGGGTAGAGACCCAGTACTTC. It codes for CASSGGLAVRVETQYF.

This sequence joins TRBV5-1 and TRBJ2-2, with D uncertain. Germline-derived CDR1 and CDR2 are SGHRS and YFSETQ. V was shortened by 5 bases and J by 5 bases, with 7 bases between the two germline ends. The CDR3 loop spans 12 amino acids. CDR3 residues: CASSEWTGELFF. In DNA, the CDR3 is TGCGCCAGCAGTGAGTGGACCGGGGAGCTGTTTTTT.

The chain employs TRBV28 and TRBJ2-3; weak D call: TRBD2 (6 bases). The germline gives CDR1 MDHEN, CDR2 SYDVKM. This CDR3 comprises 13 residues. Trimming took 3 bases from V and 6 from J, leaving 10 bases between them. In DNA, the CDR3 is TGTGCCAGCAGTTTTCGTCGGGGGGATACGCAGTATTTT. This codes for CASSFRRGDTQYF.

The V gene is TRBV28, the J gene TRBJ1-5; 7 bases line up with TRBD1. Germline CDR1 reads MDHEN; CDR2 reads SYDVKM. This CDR3 has 15 residues. After removal of 7 bases from V and 0 bases from J, the junction contained 6 bases not matched to a gene. CDR3 bases: TGTGCCAGCAACCCGACAGGGCATAGCAATCAGCCCCAGCATTTT. Translation: CASNPTGHSNQPQHF.

V gene TRBV6-5 combines with J gene TRBJ1-1; 7 bases agree with TRBD1. This CDR3 spans 14 amino acids. V was clipped by 5 bases and J by 5 bases; unmatched bases: 8. Per germline, CDR1 MNHEY and CDR2 SVGAGI. CDR3 DNA sequence: TGTGCCAGCAGTCCTTACAGGGGAAGTACTGAAGCTTTCTTT. Amino acids: CASSPYRGSTEAFF.